Below, 4 T cell receptor beta chains from the same sample are listed, as sequenced in a study of T cell repertoires in cytomegalovirus infection. These receptors' antigens are unknown. One entry per CDR3 protein results from TCRdb running MiXCR on the reads. The profile covers roughly 500,000 distinct CDR3 sequences, with roughly a third appearing a single time and under 20% taken by the ten largest. The sample in question was cultured PBMCs, obtained from culture after CMV antigen stimulation. Receptors originate from a human donor in good health (CMV status not recorded). Some clones in this sample may be carry-over from other donors' samples.

The rearrangement joins TRBV4-1 to TRBJ1-1, with a weak D call TRBD1 (5 bases). The germline CDR1 and CDR2 sequences are MGHRA and YSYEKL. With 1 base removed from V and 8 bases from J, the gap between germline ends came to 11 bases. The CDR3 extends over 13 amino acids. CDR3: CASSQGIDREAFF. CDR3 bases: TGCGCCAGCAGCCAAGGGATTGACAGAGAAGCTTTCTTT.

The CDR3 DNA sequence: TGTGCCACCCGGGGGTCACCTGAAGCTTTCTTT. Its protein product is CATRGSPEAFF. The chain carries TRBV6-2 or TRBV6-3 and TRBJ1-1; D may be TRBD1 (5 bases). V lost 10 bases, J lost 6 bases, and 12 bases lay in between. The CDR3 spans 11 residues. Germline V gene sequence: CDR1 MNHEY, CDR2 SVGEGT.

This chain uses TRBV7-2 with TRBJ2-3; 11 bases align to TRBD2. The junction had 26 bases not matched to a gene; V was cut back by 5 bases and J by 1 base. From germline, CDR1 is SGHTA and CDR2 FQGNSA. This CDR3 contains 23 residues. CDR3 loop: CASSLKYSAGTSGPIGGTDTQYF. The CDR3 nucleotides read TGTGCCAGCAGCCTAAAGTACTCCGCCGGGACTAGCGGCCCCATAGGGGGCACAGATACGCAGTATTTT.

The count of this clonotype is one. V usage is TRBV20-1 and J usage is TRBJ2-7; perhaps D is TRBD1 or TRBD2 (5 bases each). From germline, CDR1 is DFQATT and CDR2 SNEGSKA (reference sequence). This CDR3 has 15 amino acids. The V end lost 2 bases, the J end lost 6 bases, and 20 bases lay between the germline ends. This CDR3 reads CSARFIAYRTREQYV. The CDR3 DNA follows: TGCAGTGCTAGATTTATAGCATACAGGACTCGCGAGCAGTACGTC.